The next 17 T cell receptor beta chains were all read from a single sample in a study of control samples from healthy donors and cancer patients. TCRdb keeps only in-frame clones here, not all; method: immunoSEQ multiplex PCR. Here the sample spans about 150,000 clones, around 92% being singletons. Sequencing was carried out using blood. These TCRs come from a man aged 30 to 39 in good health.

The CDR3 sequence: CAISEEGDYGYTF. The DNA for the CDR3 is TGTGCCATCAGTGAAGAGGGGGACTATGGCTACACCTTC. The rearrangement uses TRBV10-3 and TRBJ1-2; the D gene is possibly TRBD1 (6 bases). The germline CDR1 and CDR2 sequences are ENHRY and SYGVKD. With 3 bases removed from V and 3 bases from J, the gap between germline ends came to 8 bases. The CDR3 has 13 amino acids.

The rearrangement links TRBV7-9 to TRBJ1-2; 10 positions agree with TRBD1. V was clipped by 4 bases and J by 8 bases; unmatched bases: 7. The CDR3 length is 14 residues. Germline V gives CDR1 SEHNR, CDR2 FQNEAQ (reference sequence). CDR3 in amino acids: CASSSTGTGDGYTF. Written as DNA, the CDR3 is TGTGCCAGCAGCTCAACCGGGACAGGGGACGGCTACACCTTC.

The chain carries TRBV19 and TRBJ1-1; D not resolved. The CDR3 is 13 amino acids. Germline V gives CDR1 LNHDA, CDR2 SQIVND (reference sequence). The V end was cut by 5 bases, the J end by 7 bases, with 14 bases between. The CDR3 nucleotides read TGTGCCAGTAGTGGCTCCGGAGGGTATGAAGCTTTCTTT. Its translation: CASSGSGGYEAFF.

This clone was seen a handful of times. The chain links TRBV27 to TRBJ1-5; 7 nucleotides agree with TRBD1. J gave up 6 bases and V 4 bases, and 12 bases lay outside the gene matches. This CDR3 has 16 residues. Germline-derived CDR1 and CDR2 are MNHEY and SMNVEV (reference sequence). The CDR3 DNA sequence: TGTGCCAGCAGTTATGACAGGGAGTGGATTGCTCAGCCCCAGCATTTT. It is translated as CASSYDREWIAQPQHF.

CDR3 sequence (DNA): TGTGCCAGCAGCCCGGCGAATGGAAACACCATATATTTT. This sequence encodes CASSPANGNTIYF. The J gene is TRBJ1-3, the V gene TRBV7-3; D ambiguous. Germline CDR1 SGHTA, CDR2 FQGTGA. Trimming removed 5 bases from V and 3 bases from J, with 8 bases in between. The CDR3 runs 13 residues.

The CDR3 loop is CAITSGRGGASDTQYF. In nucleotides, the CDR3 is TGTGCCATCACCTCTGGTCGCGGGGGGGCGTCAGATACGCAGTATTTT. The rearrangement joins TRBV10-3 to TRBJ2-3, with 9 bases lining up with TRBD2. J lost 4 bases, V lost 7 bases, and 12 bases had no gene match. The V gene's germline CDR1 is ENHRY and CDR2 SYGVKD. This CDR3 contains 16 residues.

On this clone: The same CDR3 can be traced to other DNA sequences in this sample. The V gene is TRBV4-1, the J gene TRBJ1-5; D is uncertain. The CDR3 has 15 residues. Trimming cost V 0 bases and J 3 bases, with 9 bases left between them. The germline V gene encodes CDR1 MGHRA and CDR2 YSYEKL. The CDR3 spells CASSQDGQFNQPQHF. In DNA form, the CDR3 reads TGCGCCAGCAGCCAAGATGGCCAGTTCAATCAGCCCCAGCATTTT.

The V call is TRBV7-2, the J call TRBJ2-1; perhaps D is TRBD1 or TRBD2 (7 bases each). The V gene's germline CDR1 is SGHTA and CDR2 FQGNSA. The CDR3 sequence is 18 residues long. V lost 0 bases, J lost 7 bases, and 22 bases lay in between. The CDR3 DNA follows: TGTGCCAGCAGCTTAGCGCTTCAGGGGGGGCCACCGTTGAATGAGCAGTTCTTC. Translated: CASSLALQGGPPLNEQFF. The whole variable domain, remainder taken from reference TRBV7-2 and TRBJ2-1, is GAGVSQSPSNKVTEKGKDVELRCDPISGHTALYWYRQSLGQGLEFLIYFQGNSAPDKSGLPSDRFSAERTGGSVSTLTIQRTQQEDSAVYLCASSLALQGGPPLNEQFFGPGTRLTVL.

The chain uses TRBV6-6 and TRBJ1-4; no clear D gene. CDR1 is MNHNY and CDR2 is SVGAGI in the germline V gene (reference sequence). This CDR3 spans 15 amino acids. V was trimmed by 1 base and J by 0 bases, leaving 6 bases between them. The CDR3 protein is CASSYFGPTNEKLFF. In DNA form, the CDR3 reads TGTGCCAGCAGTTACTTCGGTCCAACTAATGAAAAACTGTTTTTT.

The rearrangement links TRBV10-3 to TRBJ2-2; 8 bases match TRBD1. CDR1 ENHRY and CDR2 SYGVKD come from the germline V gene. V lost 3 bases, J lost 1 base, and 1 base stayed unmatched. The CDR3 is 15 residues long. This chain's CDR3 is CAISDGTGNTGELFF. In nucleotides, the CDR3 is TGTGCCATCAGTGACGGGACAGGGAACACCGGGGAGCTGTTTTTT.

The chain joins TRBV27 to TRBJ2-7; D ambiguous. The V end lost 7 bases, the J end lost 5 bases, and 12 bases lay between the germline ends. CDR3 length: 12 amino acids. Germline V lookup: CDR1 MNHEY, CDR2 SMNVEV (reference sequence). The DNA for the CDR3 is TGTGCCAGCACCAATTACGACCACGAGCAGTACTTC. Its protein is CASTNYDHEQYF.

On this clone: The same CDR3 arises from other DNA sequences in this sample as well. This chain uses TRBV10-3 with TRBJ2-3; D is unresolved. The CDR3 is 15 residues long. V was clipped by 6 bases and J by 6 bases, with 19 bases between them. Germline assignment: CDR1 ENHRY and CDR2 SYGVKD. The CDR3 reads CAIRTDGSLEDTQYF. The CDR3 nucleotides are TGTGCCATCAGGACGGACGGTTCGCTCGAGGATACGCAGTATTTT.

The chain is built from TRBV6-5 and TRBJ1-2; D gene unclear. V was shortened by 0 bases and J by 4 bases, with 9 bases between the two germline ends. Germline CDR1 and CDR2: MNHEY and SVGAGI. CDR3 size: 14 residues. In DNA form, the CDR3 reads TGTGCCAGCAGTTACTCTCCCGGGTTCTATGGCTACACCTTC. This encodes CASSYSPGFYGYTF.

J is TRBJ2-2 and V is TRBV5-1; D unresolved. The length of the CDR3 is 12 residues. The germline CDR1 and CDR2 sequences are SGHRS and YFSETQ. V lost 4 bases and J 2 bases, leaving 3 bases between the germline ends. The CDR3 nucleotides read TGCGCCAGCAGCGATAACACCGGGGAGCTGTTTTTT. It encodes CASSDNTGELFF.

The chain combines TRBV19 with TRBJ1-2, with 8 bases lining up with TRBD1. V trimming: 7 bases; J trimming: 1 base; junction bases outside the gene matches: 5. The germline V gene has CDR1 LNHDA and CDR2 SQIVND (reference sequence). CDR3 length: 14 residues. As DNA, the CDR3 is TGTGCCAGTACTCAGGGGGCGGTTAACTATGGCTACACCTTC. This codes for CASTQGAVNYGYTF.

The chain recombines TRBV29-1 with TRBJ2-4; maybe TRBD2 (6 bases). The CDR3 covers 14 residues. Trimming cost V 4 bases and J 0 bases, with 10 bases left between them. From germline, CDR1 is SQVTM and CDR2 ANQGSEA. The CDR3 is CSVVGGLAKNIQYF. In nucleotides, the CDR3 is TGCAGCGTTGTGGGGGGTTTAGCCAAAAACATTCAGTACTTC.

The V gene is TRBV25-1, the J gene TRBJ1-2; TRBD1 matches 7 bases. The CDR3 sequence is 15 residues long. Germline V gene data show CDR1 as MGHDK and CDR2 as SYGVNS. After removal of 1 base from V and 8 bases from J, the junction contained 10 bases not matched to a gene. CDR3 sequence reads: CASSESGTVSRGYTF. The CDR3 DNA is TGTGCCAGCAGTGAATCGGGGACAGTATCTCGGGGCTACACCTTC.